This entry lists 32 T cell receptor beta chains sequenced from one sample in a study of identifying expanded T cells in peripheral blood. Measured with immunoSEQ multiplex PCR; TCRdb has only the in-frame clones, and not every one. The repertoire holds around 130,000 clones, with 75% to 90% as singletons. The source material was blood. Source of these receptors: a person aged 18 to 70 in good health.

This clone occurred once. The chain employs TRBV20-1 and TRBJ2-1; D may be TRBD1 or TRBD2 (5 bases each). Germline lookup yields CDR1 DFQATT and CDR2 SNEGSKA (reference sequence). The CDR3 sequence is 9 residues long. Trimming left V 7 bases short and J 9 bases short, with 7 bases between. As DNA, the CDR3 is TGCAGTGGTGGGGGTGAGCAGTTCTTC. Residues: CSGGGEQFF.

This sequence joins TRBV18 and TRBJ2-7; unclear D gene. V lost 0 bases, J lost 0 bases, and 3 bases lay in between. The CDR3 runs 13 residues. Germline lookup yields CDR1 KGHSH and CDR2 LQKENI. CDR3 in DNA: TGTGCCAGCTCACCACCGGTCTCCTACGAGCAGTACTTC. Its translation: CASSPPVSYEQYF.

This clone was observed a handful of times. This chain joins TRBV5-1 and TRBJ1-2; D gene unclear. The CDR3 is 13 residues long. With 2 bases removed from V and 2 bases from J, the gap between germline ends came to 7 bases. Germline V gene data show CDR1 as SGHRS and CDR2 as YFSETQ. CDR3 amino acids: CASSFSGNYGYTF. DNA for the CDR3: TGCGCCAGCAGCTTCTCCGGCAACTATGGCTACACCTTC.

In DNA, the CDR3 is TGTGCCAGCAGCTTATGGTCACAGGGGGCGAACAATGAGCAGTTCTTC. Translated: CASSLWSQGANNEQFF. The genes are TRBV7-9 and TRBJ2-1; TRBD1 matches at 9 bases. There are 16 residues in the CDR3. Trimming at V came to 2 bases and at J to 5 bases, leaving 7 bases not matched to a gene. Germline CDR1 SEHNR, CDR2 FQNEAQ (reference sequence).

This sequence joins TRBV2 and TRBJ2-7, with D perhaps TRBD1 (5 bases). Between the trimmed V and J ends, which lost 4 bases and 3 bases, there was a span of 16 bases. The germline V gene encodes CDR1 SNHLY and CDR2 FYNNEI. The CDR3 is 15 residues long. CDR3 region: CASSAPGGQNYEQYF. CDR3 DNA sequence: TGTGCCAGCAGTGCTCCCGGCGGACAAAACTACGAGCAGTACTTC.

This chain links TRBV28 with TRBJ2-7; 8 nucleotides align to TRBD1. CDR1 and CDR2 (germline): MDHEN, SYDVKM. The CDR3 sequence is 15 residues long. The V gene end was trimmed by 7 bases and the J gene end by 1 base; junction bases not matched to a gene: 9. DNA for the CDR3: TGTGCCAGCACCCTCTCCGGGACAGGTTCCTACGAGCAGTACTTC. It codes for CASTLSGTGSYEQYF. Variable domain in full (rest from reference TRBV28 and TRBJ2-7): DVKVTQSSRYLVKRTGEKVFLECVQDMDHENMFWYRQDPGLGLRLIYFSYDVKMKEKGDIPEGYSVSREKKERFSLILESASTNQTSMYLCASTLSGTGSYEQYFGPGTRLTVT.

This clone has a handful of counts. The chain has TRBV7-2 and TRBJ2-1; 8 bases line up with TRBD2. Germline V lookup: CDR1 SGHTA, CDR2 FQGNSA. V dropped 5 bases and J dropped 0; count of bases not matched to a gene: 6. There are 16 residues in the CDR3. DNA of the CDR3: TGTGCCAGCAGCGCAGGTCGGGGGGGCTCCTACAATGAGCAGTTCTTC. Translated: CASSAGRGGSYNEQFF.

V is TRBV6-1 and J is TRBJ2-7; D uncertain. This CDR3 region has 13 residues. V was clipped by 5 bases and J by 2 bases, with 10 bases between them. Germline assignment: CDR1 MNHNS and CDR2 SASEGT. The CDR3 sequence is CASSRNGAYEQYF. The DNA for the CDR3 is TGTGCCAGCAGTCGAAACGGAGCCTACGAGCAGTACTTC.

The chain joins TRBV7-9 to TRBJ1-1; 7 nucleotides match TRBD1. The length of the CDR3 is 14 residues. Per germline, CDR1 SEHNR and CDR2 FQNEAQ (reference sequence). The trim removed 5 bases at V and 0 bases at J, leaving 3 bases unmatched. The CDR3 bases are TGTGCCAGCAGCCCCCAGGGGGTGAACACTGAAGCTTTCTTT. Amino acid sequence: CASSPQGVNTEAFF. Combining the CDR3 with reference TRBV7-9 and TRBJ1-1 gives the whole variable domain DTGVSQNPRHKITKRGQNVTFRCDPISEHNRLYWYRQTLGQGPEFLTYFQNEAQLEKSRLLSDRFSAERPKGSFSTLEIQRTEQGDSAMYLCASSPQGVNTEAFFGQGTRLTVV.

The table lists this clone with a count of one. This sequence joins TRBV19 and TRBJ1-5, with D perhaps matching TRBD1 (5 bases). V gave up 11 bases and J gave up 7 bases, with 18 bases separating them. The CDR3 runs 13 residues. Germline V CDR1 and CDR2: LNHDA, SQIVND (reference sequence). The CDR3 protein is CASLGVIDQPQHF. CDR3 sequence (DNA): TGTGCCTCCCTGGGGGTGATAGACCAGCCCCAGCATTTT.

The V and J genes are TRBV7-2 and TRBJ2-1; TRBD2 aligns across 8 bases. CDR3 length equals 14 residues. CDR1 is SGHTA, CDR2 FQGNSA, per germline. Trimming removed 1 base from V and 11 bases from J; junction bases left unmatched: 7. The CDR3 nucleotides read TGTGCCAGCAGCTTAGTACTAGCGGCCTCGAAGCAGTTCTTC. This gives the protein CASSLVLAASKQFF.

J is TRBJ2-6 and V is TRBV28; 11 bases are a match to TRBD2. The CDR3 is 17 residues long. The junction had 3 bases not matched to a gene; V was cut back by 5 bases and J by 0 bases. CDR1 and CDR2 from the germline V gene are MDHEN and SYDVKM. The DNA for the CDR3 is TGTGCCAGCAGTAGACTAGCGGGGAGCTCTGGGGCCAACGTCCTGACTTTC. It yields the protein CASSRLAGSSGANVLTF.

V and J are TRBV4-2 and TRBJ2-7; 7 positions match TRBD2. After removal of 3 bases from V and 0 bases from J, the junction contained 5 bases not matched to a gene. The CDR3 contains 15 residues. Germline V gene sequence: CDR1 LGHNA, CDR2 YNFKEQ. CDR3 loop: CASSHGEGSSYEQYF. The CDR3 DNA sequence: TGTGCCAGCAGCCATGGGGAGGGGAGCTCCTACGAGCAGTACTTC.

The genes are TRBV6-1 and TRBJ1-5, with TRBD1 matching over 8 bases. The germline V gene has CDR1 MNHNS and CDR2 SASEGT. Unmatched junction bases numbered 6, after V lost 2 bases and J lost 6 bases. This CDR3 is built from 15 residues. The CDR3 reads CASSETGQVFQPQHF. The DNA for the CDR3 is TGTGCCAGCAGTGAAACGGGACAGGTCTTTCAGCCCCAGCATTTT.

The chain combines TRBV7-8 with TRBJ1-2; D call uncertain. The CDR3 length is 14 residues. Germline CDR1 reads SGHVS; CDR2 reads FQNEAQ. V was clipped by 5 bases and J by 2 bases, with 12 bases between them. CDR3 residues: CASSPPRSNYGYTF. For the CDR3, the DNA is TGTGCCAGCAGCCCCCCGCGCAGCAACTATGGCTACACCTTC.

The chain is built from TRBV7-9 and TRBJ1-5, with D unclear. The germline V and J ends were trimmed by 2 bases and 9 bases, with 5 bases remaining between them. The CDR3 sequence is 11 residues long. In germline, CDR1 is SEHNR, CDR2 FQNEAQ (reference sequence). The DNA of the CDR3 is TGTGCCAGCAGCTTAACCGGGCCCCAGCATTTT. Translating it yields CASSLTGPQHF.

The V gene is TRBV27, the J gene TRBJ2-3; 7 positions match TRBD2. Per the germline V gene, CDR1 is MNHEY and CDR2 is SMNVEV (reference sequence). CDR3 length: 15 residues. V lost 3 bases, J lost 2 bases, and 5 bases stayed unmatched. CDR3 loop: CASSLGGRLTDTQYF. The DNA for the CDR3 is TGTGCCAGCAGTTTGGGGGGGAGACTCACAGATACGCAGTATTTT.

The CDR3 sequence: CASSLTGAHNEQFF. As DNA, the CDR3 is TGTGCCAGCAGTCTAACCGGGGCCCACAATGAGCAGTTCTTC. The J gene is TRBJ2-1, the V gene TRBV7-9, with D perhaps TRBD1 or TRBD2 (5 bases each). The V gene's germline CDR1 is SEHNR and CDR2 FQNEAQ (reference sequence). The V end was cut by 6 bases, the J end by 5 bases, with 14 bases between. CDR3 size: 14 residues.

V usage is TRBV19 and J usage is TRBJ2-7; the D gene is possibly TRBD1 (6 bases). V dropped 9 bases and J dropped 5 bases, with 14 bases sitting between them. The CDR3 has 12 residues. The germline V gene has CDR1 LNHDA and CDR2 SQIVND (reference sequence). CDR3 protein: CASANRVDEQYF. Written as DNA, the CDR3 is TGTGCCAGCGCGAACAGGGTCGACGAGCAGTACTTC.

The chain combines TRBV23-1 with TRBJ1-5, with D hard to call. TRBV23-1 is given ORF status, its function remaining uncertain. This CDR3 region has 14 residues. V shed 2 bases and J shed 6 bases, with 11 bases lying between them. The CDR3 DNA follows: TGCGCCAGCAGTCAACTGACACTAGGTCAGCCCCAGCATTTT. This codes for CASSQLTLGQPQHF.

The CDR3 DNA reads as TGTGCCAGCAGTTCCCTGGGGGGCAGCTACGAGCAGTACTTC. Encoded protein: CASSSLGGSYEQYF. The rearrangement joins TRBV27 to TRBJ2-7; perhaps D is TRBD1 or TRBD2 (6 bases each). The germline V gene encodes CDR1 MNHEY and CDR2 SMNVEV (reference sequence). CDR3 length: 14 residues. V gave up 4 bases and J gave up 3 bases, with 13 bases separating them.

This chain joins TRBV11-2 and TRBJ2-3; D is undetermined. CDR1 and CDR2 (germline): SGHAT, FQNNGV. The CDR3 contains 14 residues. The V gene lost 4 bases and the J gene lost 0 bases, with 8 bases spanning the gap. CDR3 DNA sequence: TGTGCCAGCAGCTCCCCGGGCAGCACAGATACGCAGTATTTT. Protein: CASSSPGSTDTQYF.

The chain joins TRBV4-1 to TRBJ1-5, with D uncertain. Germline lookup yields CDR1 MGHRA and CDR2 YSYEKL. This CDR3 comprises 15 residues. V shed 0 bases and J shed 5 bases, with 11 bases lying between them. CDR3 DNA: TGCGCCAGCAGCCAAGATACGGGATTCGATCAGCCCCAGCATTTT. Amino acid sequence: CASSQDTGFDQPQHF.

The CDR3 region has the DNA TGCGCCAGCAGCCAAGAAGGAACTAGCGGGGGTCAATGGACAGATACGCAGTATTTT. Translating it yields CASSQEGTSGGQWTDTQYF. The chain couples TRBV4-1 to TRBJ2-3; TRBD2 matches at 11 bases. V lost 0 bases to trimming and J lost 3 bases; unmatched junction nucleotides: 11. The germline gives CDR1 MGHRA, CDR2 YSYEKL. The CDR3 is 19 amino acids.

This chain links TRBV7-2 with TRBJ1-1; TRBD1 matches at 10 bases. CDR3 length equals 13 residues. Germline CDR1 reads SGHTA; CDR2 reads FQGNSA. V gave up 7 bases and J gave up 6 bases; unmatched junction bases: 5. In DNA, the CDR3 is TGTGCCAGCACCTGGGACAGGGGTTCTGAAGCTTTCTTT. This codes for CASTWDRGSEAFF. Full variable domain (outside the CDR3, taken from reference TRBV7-2 and TRBJ1-1): GAGVSQSPSNKVTEKGKDVELRCDPISGHTALYWYRQSLGQGLEFLIYFQGNSAPDKSGLPSDRFSAERTGGSVSTLTIQRTQQEDSAVYLCASTWDRGSEAFFGQGTRLTVV.

This clone was seen a handful of times. The rearrangement links TRBV7-3 to TRBJ2-3; 14 bases are a match to TRBD2. The CDR3 has 16 residues. The V gene's germline CDR1 is SGHTA and CDR2 FQGTGA. The V gene end was trimmed by 2 bases and the J gene end by 8 bases; junction bases not matched to a gene: 6. The CDR3 sequence is CASSLLGTSGGGTQYF. CDR3 DNA sequence: TGTGCCAGCAGCTTACTAGGGACTAGCGGGGGTGGTACGCAGTATTTT.

The chain recombines TRBV6-8 with TRBJ1-2; D might be TRBD1 (5 bases). Trimming removed 1 base at V and 3 bases at J, with 9 bases between. There are 14 residues in the CDR3. Germline-derived CDR1 and CDR2 are MNHGY and SAAAGT. CDR3 region: CASSYFTGDYGYTF. In DNA, the CDR3 is TGTGCCAGCAGTTACTTTACAGGAGACTATGGCTACACCTTC.

This chain links TRBV5-1 with TRBJ2-1; the D gene is possibly TRBD1 (6 bases). Germline V lookup: CDR1 SGHRS, CDR2 YFSETQ. Trimming shortened V by 8 bases and J by 8 bases, and 8 bases separated the two germline ends. The length of the CDR3 is 10 residues. The CDR3 is CARAGDEQFF. DNA for the CDR3: TGCGCCAGAGCAGGGGATGAGCAGTTCTTC.

This chain links TRBV19 with TRBJ2-1; no clear D gene. The V end was cut by 8 bases, the J end by 0 bases, with 8 bases between. The CDR3 extends over 13 amino acids. The germline V gene encodes CDR1 LNHDA and CDR2 SQIVND (reference sequence). CDR3 DNA sequence: TGTGCCAGTTTAAGCCGCTCCTACAATGAGCAGTTCTTC. It yields the protein CASLSRSYNEQFF. The variable domain in full, with the rest retrieved from reference TRBV19 and TRBJ2-1, is DGGITQSPKYLFRKEGQNVTLSCEQNLNHDAMYWYRQDPGQGLRLIYYSQIVNDFQKGDIAEGYSVSREKKESFPLTVTSAQKNPTAFYLCASLSRSYNEQFFGPGTRLTVL.

CDR3 nucleotides: TGTGCCAGCAGCTTAGGGGGACAAGATTATACTAACTATGGCTACACCTTC. Protein sequence: CASSLGGQDYTNYGYTF. This chain links TRBV7-9 with TRBJ1-2; D is perhaps TRBD1 (6 bases). The CDR3 consists of 17 residues. Germline assignment: CDR1 SEHNR and CDR2 FQNEAQ (reference sequence). Trimming pared 1 base from V and 0 bases from J, leaving 15 bases between. Combining the CDR3 with reference TRBV7-9 and TRBJ1-2 gives the whole variable domain DTGVSQNPRHKITKRGQNVTFRCDPISEHNRLYWYRQTLGQGPEFLTYFQNEAQLEKSRLLSDRFSAERPKGSFSTLEIQRTEQGDSAMYLCASSLGGQDYTNYGYTFGSGTRLTVV.

V is TRBV27 and J is TRBJ2-3, with TRBD2 as a possible D gene (6 bases). The CDR3 spans 15 residues. CDR1 is MNHEY and CDR2 is SMNVEV in the germline V gene (reference sequence). V gave up 4 bases and J gave up 6 bases, with 17 bases separating them. The CDR3 nucleotides are TGTGCCAGCAGTTCTCCCCCCGGGGGATCGGATACGCAGTATTTT. Translation gives CASSSPPGGSDTQYF.

This clone was counted a single time. The same CDR3 arises from other DNA sequences in this sample as well. The chain recombines TRBV5-1 with TRBJ2-2; D remains ambiguous. CDR1 and CDR2 (germline): SGHRS, YFSETQ. The CDR3 totals 14 residues. Trimming pared 4 bases from V and 2 bases from J, leaving 9 bases between. This CDR3 is CASSPDGNTGELFF. The CDR3 DNA reads TGCGCCAGCAGCCCGGACGGTAACACCGGGGAGCTGTTTTTT.